The 23 T cell receptor beta chains listed next were all sequenced from one sample in a study of T cell repertoires in cytomegalovirus infection. These receptors have no identified antigens. TCRdb re-called the reads through MiXCR, storing one row per CDR3 protein. The sample has approximately 260,000 distinct CDR3 sequences, roughly a fifth seen once. This sample comprised cultured PBMCs, obtained from culture after CMV antigen stimulation. All receptors come from a human donor in good health (CMV status not recorded). Some clones in this sample may be carry-over from other donors' samples.

This clonotype was seen a few times. CDR3 sequence: CASSPGLGFGQPQHF. For the CDR3, the DNA is TGTGCCAGCAGCCCCGGTTTGGGTTTCGGTCAGCCCCAGCATTTT. This sequence joins TRBV9 and TRBJ1-5; D remains unclear. From germline, CDR1 is SGDLS and CDR2 YYNGEE. This CDR3 comprises 15 residues. V shed 4 bases and J shed 6 bases, with 17 bases lying between them.

The V call is TRBV12-3 or TRBV12-4, the J call TRBJ2-2; no firm D call. CDR3 length: 13 residues. The germline V and J ends were trimmed by 4 bases and 8 bases, with 11 bases remaining between them. The CDR3 protein is CASSSPARGELFF. CDR3 in DNA: TGTGCCAGCAGTTCCCCCGCGAGAGGGGAGCTGTTTTTT.

This clonotype was detected only a few times. The rearrangement joins TRBV5-1 to TRBJ2-3; TRBD2 matches 10 bases. The CDR3 totals 16 residues. The germline V gene has CDR1 SGHRS and CDR2 YFSETQ. After removal of 2 bases from V and 4 bases from J, the junction contained 7 bases not matched to a gene. The CDR3 loop reads CASSFRAGGASDTQYF. CDR3 DNA: TGCGCCAGCAGCTTTCGAGCGGGAGGGGCCTCAGATACGCAGTATTTT.

The rearrangement uses TRBV12-3 or TRBV12-4 and TRBJ1-5; D is undetermined. The CDR3 extends over 14 amino acids. Trimming took off 4 bases at V and 5 bases at J, with 12 bases between the two ends. CDR3 nucleotides: TGTGCCAGCAGTTCCGGACTCGTCGATCAGCCCCAGCATTTT. Translation: CASSSGLVDQPQHF.

V usage is TRBV12-3 or TRBV12-4 and J usage is TRBJ1-1; 7 bases match TRBD1. The CDR3 extends over 12 amino acids. V lost 7 bases and J lost 6; bases outside the gene matches: 5. CDR3 sequence (DNA): TGTGCCAGCAAGGGGACAGCGGCTGAAGCTTTCTTT. Translating it yields CASKGTAAEAFF.

The rearrangement uses TRBV19 and TRBJ1-1; weak D call: TRBD1 (5 bases). V gave up 3 bases and J gave up 3 bases, with 14 bases separating them. Per the germline V gene, CDR1 is LNHDA and CDR2 is SQIVND (reference sequence). The CDR3 runs to 15 residues. CDR3 sequence: CASSITSRGDTEAFF. As DNA, the CDR3 is TGTGCCAGTAGTATCACCTCGAGGGGTGACACTGAAGCTTTCTTT.

The chain recombines TRBV6-2 or TRBV6-3 with TRBJ2-6; D may be TRBD1 or TRBD2 (5 bases each). V dropped 4 bases and J dropped 0 bases, with 10 bases sitting between them. This CDR3 contains 16 residues. Germline CDR1 reads MNHEY; CDR2 reads SVGEGT. CDR3: CASSSPGSSGANVLTF. DNA for the CDR3: TGTGCCAGCAGTTCCCCAGGGAGCTCTGGGGCCAACGTCCTGACTTTC.

This clonotype was picked up many times. The chain is built from TRBV12-3 or TRBV12-4 and TRBJ1-1, with D unclear. Trimming removed 5 bases from V and 5 bases from J, with 18 bases in between. The CDR3 runs to 15 residues. CDR3 amino acids: CASSPPLTLRTEAFF. CDR3 sequence (DNA): TGTGCCAGCAGTCCCCCTTTGACTCTCCGGACTGAAGCTTTCTTT.

This chain connects TRBV4-1 to TRBJ2-3; TRBD2 agrees at 7 bases. V gave up 0 bases and J gave up 4 bases; unmatched junction bases: 13. This CDR3 is built from 18 residues. Germline assignment: CDR1 MGHRA and CDR2 YSYEKL. The CDR3 loop reads CASSQEVPGGLIPDTQYF. The CDR3 DNA sequence: TGCGCCAGCAGCCAAGAAGTTCCGGGAGGACTGATCCCAGATACGCAGTATTTT.

This clonotype appeared a few times. V is TRBV12-3 or TRBV12-4 and J is TRBJ2-2, with D possibly being TRBD1 (5 bases). The CDR3 is made up of 14 amino acids. Trimming shortened V by 7 bases and J by 5 bases, and 14 bases separated the two germline ends. CDR3 bases: TGTGCCAGCATATTAGGGGCAGGGACCGGGGAGCTGTTTTTT. Its protein product is CASILGAGTGELFF.

The sample holds many counts of this clonotype. This chain links TRBV19 with TRBJ1-6, with 10 bases identical to TRBD1. Per the germline V gene, CDR1 is LNHDA and CDR2 is SQIVND (reference sequence). This CDR3 has 14 amino acids. The V and J ends lost 4 bases and 7 bases, in that order; junction bases with no gene match: 1. In DNA form, the CDR3 reads TGTGCCAGTAGTAAGGGACAGGGGAATTCACCCCTCCACTTT. This codes for CASSKGQGNSPLHF.

This chain joins TRBV4-3 and TRBJ2-1; D is perhaps TRBD2 (6 bases). Germline CDR1 is LGHNA and CDR2 is YSLEER. The CDR3 has 15 residues. Trimming stripped 5 bases from V and 5 bases from J, with 16 bases between. CDR3 sequence: CASSVVRDFNNEQFF. CDR3 sequence (DNA): TGCGCCAGCAGCGTGGTTAGGGACTTTAACAATGAGCAGTTCTTC.

This clonotype showed up just a few times. The genes are TRBV27 and TRBJ2-3, with TRBD2 matching over 7 bases. CDR1 and CDR2 (germline): MNHEY, SMNVEV (reference sequence). The CDR3 length is 14 residues. V trimming: 6 bases; J trimming: 4 bases; junction bases outside the gene matches: 7. CDR3 residues: CASRPAGVADTQYF. The CDR3 coding sequence is TGTGCCAGCAGACCTGCGGGGGTGGCAGATACGCAGTATTTT.

There are a few counts of this clonotype. The genes are TRBV12-3 or TRBV12-4 and TRBJ1-1; 7 nucleotides match TRBD1. The CDR3 covers 14 residues. The junction had 11 bases not matched to a gene; V was cut back by 8 bases and J by 5 bases. The CDR3, as DNA: TGTGCCAGCTTGGGCGGGACAGCCAAAACTGAAGCTTTCTTT. Translation gives CASLGGTAKTEAFF.

This clonotype was seen a few times. The chain joins TRBV9 to TRBJ2-5; TRBD2 matches 11 bases. The V gene end was trimmed by 6 bases and the J gene end by 5 bases; junction bases not matched to a gene: 9. The CDR3 runs to 15 residues. Germline loops: CDR1 SGDLS, CDR2 YYNGEE. The CDR3 DNA sequence: TGTGCCAGCACCTCGACTAGCGGGACCTTGGAGACCCAGTACTTC. Translated: CASTSTSGTLETQYF.

The count of this clonotype is one. V and J are TRBV6-8 and TRBJ2-3; D unresolved. Germline assignment: CDR1 MNHGY and CDR2 SAAAGT. The CDR3 has 14 amino acids. V dropped 0 bases and J dropped 5 bases, with 9 bases sitting between them. The CDR3 is CASSYSLVRDTQYF. The CDR3 DNA reads TGTGCCAGCAGTTACTCGTTAGTAAGAGATACGCAGTATTTT.

This clonotype was seen many times. The chain links TRBV7-2 to TRBJ2-5; D gene ambiguous. The CDR3 sequence is 15 residues long. V dropped 1 base and J dropped 5 bases, with 14 bases sitting between them. Germline CDR1 reads SGHTA; CDR2 reads FQGNSA. The CDR3 reads CASSLVTVMAETQYF. CDR3 in DNA: TGTGCCAGCAGCTTAGTGACCGTTATGGCGGAGACCCAGTACTTC.

This clonotype has just a few counts. The chain combines TRBV2 with TRBJ2-5, with D maybe TRBD1 (5 bases). The CDR3 totals 13 residues. Germline values: CDR1 SNHLY, CDR2 FYNNEI. V shed 5 bases and J shed 4 bases, with 11 bases lying between them. The CDR3 spells CASSKDTGETQYF. The DNA of the CDR3 is TGTGCCAGCAGTAAGGACACCGGAGAGACCCAGTACTTC.

There are many counts of this clonotype. The chain has TRBV7-2 and TRBJ1-5; TRBD1 agrees at 8 bases. CDR1 is SGHTA, CDR2 FQGNSA, per germline. The V and J ends lost 4 bases and 4 bases, in that order; junction bases with no gene match: 6. CDR3 length: 15 amino acids. The CDR3 sequence: CASSYYDRGNQPQHF. CDR3 sequence (DNA): TGTGCCAGCAGCTACTACGACAGGGGAAATCAGCCCCAGCATTTT.

This clonotype was detected ten times or more. The gene calls are TRBV12-3 or TRBV12-4 and TRBJ2-1, with D perhaps given as TRBD1 or TRBD2 (5 bases each). There are 13 residues in the CDR3. V dropped 6 bases and J dropped 6 bases, with 12 bases sitting between them. The CDR3 bases are TGTGCCAGCAGGTCGGGACCGATCAATGAGCAGTTCTTC. Translation gives CASRSGPINEQFF.

This clonotype was counted ten times or more. The genes are TRBV7-2 and TRBJ1-2; the D is unclear. Germline-derived CDR1 and CDR2 are SGHTA and FQGNSA. The CDR3 totals 12 residues. Trimming removed 5 bases at V and 4 bases at J, with 8 bases between. As DNA, the CDR3 is TGTGCCAGCAGCCGGGATTTCTATGGCTACACCTTC. Translating it yields CASSRDFYGYTF.

Only a few counts were recorded for this clonotype. The chain employs TRBV11-2 and TRBJ2-7; possible D gene TRBD1, 5 bases. The germline V gene has CDR1 SGHAT and CDR2 FQNNGV. The CDR3 runs to 13 residues. V shed 4 bases and J shed 1 base, with 8 bases lying between them. CDR3 loop: CASSSDTSYEQYF. The CDR3 DNA reads TGTGCCAGCAGCTCGGACACTTCCTACGAGCAGTACTTC. The full variable domain, completed using reference TRBV11-2 and TRBJ2-7, is EAGVAQSPRYKIIEKRQSVAFWCNPISGHATLYWYQQILGQGPKLLIQFQNNGVVDDSQLPKDRFSAERLKGVDSTLKIQPAKLEDSAVYLCASSSDTSYEQYFGPGTRLTVT.

In this sample, this clonotype turned up many times. V usage is TRBV11-2 and J usage is TRBJ1-2; possibly TRBD1 for D (5 bases). Deletions cut 1 base from V and 4 bases from J, with 16 bases between. CDR1 and CDR2 (germline): SGHAT, FQNNGV. The CDR3 has 16 amino acids. The CDR3 DNA follows: TGTGCCAGCAGCTTAGTCGGATTGGGACCCTTCTATGGCTACACCTTC. Its protein is CASSLVGLGPFYGYTF.